The source of this T cell receptor (beta chain) is a study of T cells in Graves' hyperthyroidism and ophthalmopathy. Germline-derived CDR1 and CDR2 are SEHNR and FQNEAQ (reference sequence). This CDR3 spans 13 amino acids. V was cut by 5 bases and J by 6 bases, with 11 bases left in between. Those patients with uncontrolled infection, other autoimmune disease, pregnancy or lactation were excluded. Each diagnosis drew on symptoms, thyroxine, TRAb, thyroid ultrasound and orbital computed tomography findings. The authors obtained PBMCs from 7.5 to 10 ml of fresh peripheral blood. This clonotype was observed a few times. Researchers amplified the TCR beta CDR3 regions from RNA transcripts. HTBI primers drove first-round RT-PCR of the TCR CDR3. In TCRdb, the multiplex PCR reads were re-called with MiXCR into one record per CDR3 protein. The sample consists of 530,000 or so distinct CDR3 sequences, about 15% of them appearing once.

This TCR came from a woman aged 18-30 years with Graves' ophthalmopathy. Sequencing was performed on blood. The chain is built from TRBV7-9 and TRBJ2-1, with unresolved D. The CDR3 loop reads CASSRRQSNEQFF. CDR3 sequence (DNA): TGTGCCAGCAGCCGCCGGCAGTCCAATGAGCAGTTCTTC.